This entry lists 7 T cell receptor beta chains sequenced from one sample in a study of blood T cell repertoires in COVID-19 (dated by TCRdb to 2019 to 2021). The library came from the immunoSEQ multiplex PCR assay. This immuneACCESS table, as held by TCRdb, lists in-frame sequences with V and J called but not all clones. Of the missing ones, under half trace to an unresolved V gene in checked studies; the others have no known cause. The sample includes approximately 89,000 clones, with about 80% observed a single time. Over 15% of the sample comes from the top ten. Specimen: peripheral blood. Source of these receptors: a human donor in a cohort sampled during active COVID-19.

This sequence joins TRBV5-1 and TRBJ2-7, with no clear D. The CDR3 is 12 residues long. V dropped 2 bases and J dropped 3 bases, with 6 bases sitting between them. Germline-derived CDR1 and CDR2 are SGHRS and YFSETQ. This CDR3 reads CASSLTNYEQYF. CDR3 in DNA: TGCGCCAGCAGCTTAACAAACTACGAGCAGTACTTC.

The chain combines TRBV6-6 with TRBJ2-7, with D unclear. Per germline, CDR1 MNHNY and CDR2 SVGAGI (reference sequence). The V end was cut by 0 bases, the J end by 0 bases, with 9 bases between. The CDR3 sequence is 15 residues long. The CDR3 bases are TGTGCCAGCAGTTACTCGAGCAGGTACTCCTACGAGCAGTACTTC. Translated, it gives CASSYSSRYSYEQYF.

The chain has TRBV13 and TRBJ2-1; 8 bases agree with TRBD2. The CDR3 runs to 15 residues. Looked up from germline, CDR1 is PRHDT and CDR2 is FYEKMQ (reference sequence). The J segment lost 7 bases and the V segment lost 6 bases, leaving 11 bases of the junction unmatched. The DNA of the CDR3 is TGTGCCAGCAGACCGAGGGCTAGCGGGCGAAATGAGCAGTTCTTC. It codes for CASRPRASGRNEQFF. Full variable domain (rest looked up from reference TRBV13 and TRBJ2-1): AAGVIQSPRHLIKEKRETATLKCYPIPRHDTVYWYQQGPGQDPQFLISFYEKMQSDKGSIPDRFSAQQFSDYHSELNMSSLELGDSALYFCASRPRASGRNEQFFGPGTRLTVL.

As DNA, the CDR3 is TGCGCCAGCAGTTATCAGGGGGGTCAGCCCCAGCATTTT. This sequence encodes CASSYQGGQPQHF. The J gene is TRBJ1-5, the V gene TRBV10-2, with 7 bases that match TRBD1. The CDR3 sequence is 13 residues long. The V segment lost 5 bases and the J segment 6 bases; nucleotides outside the gene matches: 4. Germline V gene sequence: CDR1 WSHSY, CDR2 SAAADI.

This chain connects TRBV5-4 to TRBJ1-2; perhaps TRBD1 as D (5 bases). The germline CDR1 and CDR2 sequences are SGHNT and YYREEE (reference sequence). Trimming took 4 bases from V and 2 from J, leaving 12 bases between them. The CDR3 consists of 14 residues. CDR3 sequence reads: CASSPIDRNYGYTF. The CDR3 DNA sequence: TGTGCCAGCAGCCCGATAGACAGAAACTATGGCTACACCTTC.

The chain is built from TRBV6-5 and TRBJ1-4, with D possibly matching TRBD1 (5 bases). CDR3 length: 14 residues. Trimming cost V 3 bases and J 8 bases, with 13 bases left between them. In germline, CDR1 is MNHEY, CDR2 SVGAGI. DNA of the CDR3: TGTGCCAGCAGTTATGGGGGGATTATGGAAAAACTGTTTTTT. Amino acid sequence: CASSYGGIMEKLFF.

Comment on this clone: Other DNA sequences in this specimen translate into the identical CDR3. The rearrangement joins TRBV27 to TRBJ2-2; 7 bases are shared with TRBD2. The CDR3 consists of 15 residues. Germline V gene data show CDR1 as MNHEY and CDR2 as SMNVEV (reference sequence). Trimming took 2 bases from V and 1 from J; bases not matched to a gene: 1. CDR3 nucleotide sequence: TGTGCCAGCAGTTTAGCGGGAGTGAACACCGGGGAGCTGTTTTTT. Translating gives CASSLAGVNTGELFF.